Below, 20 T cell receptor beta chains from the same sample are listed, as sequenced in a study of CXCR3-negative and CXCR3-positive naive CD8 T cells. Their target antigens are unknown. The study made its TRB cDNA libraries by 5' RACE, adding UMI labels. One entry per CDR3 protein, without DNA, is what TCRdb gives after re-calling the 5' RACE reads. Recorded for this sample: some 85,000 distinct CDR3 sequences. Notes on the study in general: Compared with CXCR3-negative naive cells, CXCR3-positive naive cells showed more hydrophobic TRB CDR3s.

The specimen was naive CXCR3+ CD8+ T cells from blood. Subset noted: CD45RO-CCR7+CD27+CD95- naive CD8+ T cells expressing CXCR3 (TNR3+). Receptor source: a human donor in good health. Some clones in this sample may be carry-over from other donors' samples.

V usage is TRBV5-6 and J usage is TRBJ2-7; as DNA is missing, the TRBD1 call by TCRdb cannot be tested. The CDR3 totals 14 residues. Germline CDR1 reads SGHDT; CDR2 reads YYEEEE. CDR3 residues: CASTLGGLSYEQYF.

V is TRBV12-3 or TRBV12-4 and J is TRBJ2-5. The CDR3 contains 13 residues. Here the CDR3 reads CASSLSEQETQYF.

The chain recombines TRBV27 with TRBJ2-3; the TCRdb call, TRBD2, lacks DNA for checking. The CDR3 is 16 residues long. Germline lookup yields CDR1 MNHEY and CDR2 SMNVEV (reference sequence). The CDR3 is CASSPRLAGGTDTQYF.

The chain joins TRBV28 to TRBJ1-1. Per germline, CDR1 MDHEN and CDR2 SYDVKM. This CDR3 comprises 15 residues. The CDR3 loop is CASSLSIGHNTEAFF. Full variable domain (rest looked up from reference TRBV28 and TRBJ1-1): DVKVTQSSRYLVKRTGEKVFLECVQDMDHENMFWYRQDPGLGLRLIYFSYDVKMKEKGDIPEGYSVSREKKERFSLILESASTNQTSMYLCASSLSIGHNTEAFFGQGTRLTVV.

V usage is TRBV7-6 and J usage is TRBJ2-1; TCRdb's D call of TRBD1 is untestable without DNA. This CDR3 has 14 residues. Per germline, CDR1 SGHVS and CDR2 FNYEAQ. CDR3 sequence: CASSLAGEGNEQFF.

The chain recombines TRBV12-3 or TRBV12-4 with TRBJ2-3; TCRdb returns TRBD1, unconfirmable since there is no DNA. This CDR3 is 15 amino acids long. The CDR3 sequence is CASSQQAFSTDTQYF.

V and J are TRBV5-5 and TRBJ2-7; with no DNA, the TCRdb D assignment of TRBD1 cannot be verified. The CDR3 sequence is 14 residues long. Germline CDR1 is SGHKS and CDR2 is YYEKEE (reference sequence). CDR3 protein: CASRPQGSFGEQYF.

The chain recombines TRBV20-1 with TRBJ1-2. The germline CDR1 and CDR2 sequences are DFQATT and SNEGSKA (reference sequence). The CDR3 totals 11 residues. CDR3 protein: CSARDNYGYTF.

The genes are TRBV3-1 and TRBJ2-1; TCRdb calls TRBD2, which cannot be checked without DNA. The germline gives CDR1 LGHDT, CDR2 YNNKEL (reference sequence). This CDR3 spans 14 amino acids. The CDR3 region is CASSPRERGDEQFF.

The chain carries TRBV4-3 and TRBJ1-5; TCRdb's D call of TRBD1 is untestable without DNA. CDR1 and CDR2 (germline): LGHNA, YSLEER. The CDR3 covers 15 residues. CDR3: CASSQDSGVNQPQHF.

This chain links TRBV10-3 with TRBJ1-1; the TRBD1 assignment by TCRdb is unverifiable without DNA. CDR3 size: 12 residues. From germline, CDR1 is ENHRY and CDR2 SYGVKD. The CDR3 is CAITDSNTEAFF.

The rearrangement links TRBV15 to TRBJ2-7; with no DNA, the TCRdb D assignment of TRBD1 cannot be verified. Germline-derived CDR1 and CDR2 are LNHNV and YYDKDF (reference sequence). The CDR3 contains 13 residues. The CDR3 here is CATSPAGTYEQYF.

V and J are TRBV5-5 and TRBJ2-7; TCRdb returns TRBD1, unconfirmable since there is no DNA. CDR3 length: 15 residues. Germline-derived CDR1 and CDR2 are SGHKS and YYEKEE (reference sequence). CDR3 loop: CASSRQGQGSYEQYF.

CDR3 protein: CSASMNTEAFF. This chain links TRBV20-1 with TRBJ1-1. The CDR3 runs 11 residues. Per germline, CDR1 DFQATT and CDR2 SNEGSKA (reference sequence).

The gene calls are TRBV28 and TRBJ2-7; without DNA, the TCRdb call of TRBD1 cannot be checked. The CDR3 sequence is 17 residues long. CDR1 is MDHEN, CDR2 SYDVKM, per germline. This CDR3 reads CASSFRARGEGGYEQYF.

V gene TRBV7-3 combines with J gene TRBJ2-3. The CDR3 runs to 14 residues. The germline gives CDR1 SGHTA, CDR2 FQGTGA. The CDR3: CASSLKDDPDTQYF.

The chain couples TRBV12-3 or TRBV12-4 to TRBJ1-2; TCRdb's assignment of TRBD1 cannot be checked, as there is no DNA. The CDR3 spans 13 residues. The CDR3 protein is CASTPRGGAGYTF.

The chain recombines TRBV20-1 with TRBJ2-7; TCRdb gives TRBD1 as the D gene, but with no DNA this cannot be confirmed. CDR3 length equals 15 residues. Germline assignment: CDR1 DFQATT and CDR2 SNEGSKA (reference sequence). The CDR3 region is CSARVAGQGAYEQYF.

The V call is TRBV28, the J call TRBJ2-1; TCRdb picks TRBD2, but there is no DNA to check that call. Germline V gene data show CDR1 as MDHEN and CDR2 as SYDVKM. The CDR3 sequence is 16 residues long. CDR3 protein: CASSSTLAGSYNEQFF.

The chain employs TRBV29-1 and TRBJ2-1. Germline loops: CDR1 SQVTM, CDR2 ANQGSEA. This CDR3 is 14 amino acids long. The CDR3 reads CSVHRDNSYNEQFF.